The 2 T cell receptor beta chains below all came from one sample that was sequenced in a study of cytomegalovirus exposure and HLA in healthy donors. The primer mix had 60 Vbeta and 13 Jbeta primers. Assay: immunoSEQ multiplex PCR; the TCRdb copy retains only in-frame clones and omits some. The sample includes about 150,000 clones, approximately 65% of them seen just once. Sequencing was done on a sample of PBMCs. The receptors here all came from a woman in her fifties or sixties in good health and CMV-seronegative.

The chain links TRBV2 to TRBJ1-6; 7 nucleotides agree with TRBD1. The CDR3 is 14 amino acids. V was pared by 5 bases and J by 8 bases, with 6 bases of the junction left unmatched. Germline V gives CDR1 SNHLY, CDR2 FYNNEI. DNA of the CDR3: TGTGCCAGCAGTCTCACAGGGGTGGATTCACCCCTCCACTTT. This gives the protein CASSLTGVDSPLHF.

J is TRBJ2-5 and V is TRBV5-5, with D unclear. The CDR3 is 16 amino acids. From germline, CDR1 is SGHKS and CDR2 YYEKEE (reference sequence). V was pared by 0 bases and J by 0 bases, with 12 bases between. The DNA for the CDR3 is TGTGCCAGCAGCTTGGCCCAGTTATCGTACCAAGAGACCCAGTACTTC. Translation gives CASSLAQLSYQETQYF.